This TCR beta chain comes out of a study of T cell responses to AZD1222 COVID-19 vaccine (dated by TCRdb to about 2021). About the full investigation: Because spike-specific TCR depth and breadth did not differ between the two schedules, AZD1222 recipients who got a second dose at roughly 4 weeks were pooled with those who got a second dose at roughly 12 weeks. Trial participants were enrolled into age subgroups of 18-55, 56-69 and 70-plus years, which contained roughly 150, 30 and 60 TCR-sequenced participants, respectively. TCR sequencing covered approximately 230 trial participants: nearly 210 given two doses of AZD1222 and around 26 given two doses of MenACWY control vaccine.

The time point label for this specimen denotes: baseline before first vaccination. The vaccinee samples were drawn from two UK trials, COV001 and COV002, one of which was a single-blind randomized controlled phase 2/3 trial testing AZD1222 (ChAdOx1 nCoV-19) in healthy adults. Trial participant PBMC samples were collected at day 0 and day 28 after the second dose for TCRbeta chain sequencing. V lost 1 base and J lost 0 bases; the stretch between them is 10 bases long. Taken from cysteine to phenylalanine, the CDR3 has 16 residues. Kept here is only the CDR3 DNA, which spans 48 bases and is read in frame from base 1. Via the germline V gene, CDR1 is MGHRA and CDR2 YSYEKL. The CDR3 regions of human TCRbeta chains were analyzed by immunosequencing. On the authors' methods: Repertoire TCRs were matched against a reference library of SARS-CoV-2-specific TCRs generated with the MIRA antigen-specificity platform. Breadth was defined as the fraction of unique TCRs that were SARS-CoV-2-associated. Depth was defined as the fraction of total T cells that were SARS-CoV-2-associated. Using the MIRA data, every spike-specific TCR was mapped to the spike region that the TCR reacted to and assigned to either a CD4 or a CD8 class. Log10-transformed breadth and depth values were compared by one-way ANOVA with Sidak's multiple comparisons tests. This is the immuneACCESS table as TCRdb keeps it, with only in-frame sequences that have V and J called. A part of the clones is gone; compared with another copy, unresolved V genes explain less than half, and the rest is unexplained. The V and J calls and clone size are taken from that table; D and trimming were inferred from the DNA. This sample has some 110,000 clones in its table, and around 81% of those were observed once. Around 9.9% of the sample is in the top ten clones.

Study-wide conclusions, independent of this receptor: Most participants were white British and females outnumbered males, and the authors suggested that clonal diversity may have been underestimated. Reportedly, close to half of the unique spike-specific TCRs recognized epitopes lying outside the regions that are mutated in the B.1.351 and B.1.1.7 variants. Conclusions about previously exposed vaccinees are limited, since just five to seven AZD1222 recipients were seropositive for SARS-CoV-2 at baseline. Spike-specific TCR breadth and depth rose significantly after two AZD1222 doses compared with day 0 and with MenACWY recipients. In the small 56-69-year group, the increase in depth fell short of significance, most likely because of low power. No day 14 peak-response samples were available, so repertoires were characterized only after the peak T cell response. The vaccine-associated CD4 TCRs covered the entire spike protein, and the dominant responses fell in regions 160-218 and 743-854.

With respect to this clone: Its antigen remains unidentified. Base qualities are not at hand, and no much larger clone is one base apart.

The sequence links TRBV4-1 to TRBJ1-3; the D gene is perhaps TRBD1, on 6 matching bases. This specimen consisted of peripheral blood, obtained on day 0 of AZD1222 vaccination. The source of this sequence is an adult in good health. The CDR3 region: CASSQGQGTSGNTIYF. At the DNA level, the sequence is TGCGCCAGCAGCCAAGGCCAGGGGACCTCTGGAAACACCATATATTTT.